These 19 T cell receptor beta chains originate from one sample sequenced in a study of T cells expressing NK-cell markers. TCRdb reprocessed the 5' RACE reads and keeps a single row for each CDR3 protein, giving no DNA. This listing includes about 550,000 distinct CDR3 sequences. The sequencing input was blood T cells: a sorted CD56 or NKG2C T cell subset, CD4+ or CD8+ T cells, or bulk PBMC T cells (not recorded which). The receptors here all came from a young man in good health.

This rearrangement joins TRBV20-1 to TRBJ1-3; the D call of TRBD1 rests on TCRdb alone, since no DNA is present to check it. The CDR3 covers 15 residues. Germline V gene lookup returns CDR1 DFQATT and CDR2 SNEGSKA (reference sequence). The CDR3 loop is CSAAPGTRSGNTIYF.

The genes are TRBV5-1 and TRBJ2-3. Germline V gene lookup returns CDR1 SGHRS and CDR2 YFSETQ. This CDR3 is built from 14 residues. CDR3 protein: CASSWSRSADTQYF.

The chain combines TRBV3-1 with TRBJ2-3. Germline assignment: CDR1 LGHDT and CDR2 YNNKEL (reference sequence). CDR3 length: 15 amino acids. The chain's CDR3 is CASSQDPRIGDTQYF.

J is TRBJ1-2 and V is TRBV10-3; the TCRdb D gene call, TRBD1, has no DNA to confirm it. The CDR3 extends over 15 amino acids. Looked up from germline, CDR1 is ENHRY and CDR2 is SYGVKD. CDR3 sequence: CAISESHRSPYGYTF.

CDR3 loop: CASTLGGIYNEQFF. V is TRBV5-1 and J is TRBJ2-1; there is no DNA to check the TCRdb D call of TRBD1. Germline CDR1 and CDR2: SGHRS and YFSETQ. This CDR3 region has 14 residues.

This chain joins TRBV12-3 or TRBV12-4 and TRBJ1-2; the D gene TCRdb calls, TRBD1, cannot be checked with no DNA. This CDR3 region has 13 residues. CDR3: CASSEQGAGGYTF.

The CDR3 sequence is CASSDIRGATQYF. The V and J genes are TRBV6-4 and TRBJ2-5; TCRdb outputs TRBD1, but without DNA this stays unchecked. This CDR3 is 13 amino acids long. Germline lookup yields CDR1 MRHNA and CDR2 SNTAGT.

This chain links TRBV11-3 with TRBJ2-1; checking the TCRdb D call of TRBD1 is not possible without DNA. The CDR3 consists of 14 residues. Germline values: CDR1 SGHNT, CDR2 YENEEA. The CDR3 spells CASSNKEGRDVLLF.

This chain joins TRBV7-8 and TRBJ2-3; without DNA, the TCRdb call of TRBD2 cannot be checked. The CDR3 is made up of 20 amino acids. The germline V gene has CDR1 SGHVS and CDR2 FQNEAQ. CDR3 sequence: CASSFVRLAGGGGITDTQYF.

V gene TRBV19 combines with J gene TRBJ2-3. The V gene's germline CDR1 is LNHDA and CDR2 SQIVND (reference sequence). The CDR3 sequence is 16 residues long. CDR3: CASSIKRLSSTDTQYF. Drawing the rest from reference TRBV19 and TRBJ2-3, the complete variable domain is DGGITQSPKYLFRKEGQNVTLSCEQNLNHDAMYWYRQDPGQGLRLIYYSQIVNDFQKGDIAEGYSVSREKKESFPLTVTSAQKNPTAFYLCASSIKRLSSTDTQYFGPGTRLTVL.

This chain uses TRBV7-8 with TRBJ1-2; no DNA is available, so the TRBD1 call from TCRdb remains unchecked. From germline, CDR1 is SGHVS and CDR2 FQNEAQ. This CDR3 is 14 amino acids long. CDR3: CASSLEDRGRGYTF.

CDR3 loop: CASSPSTQGAAEAFF. The rearrangement uses TRBV18 and TRBJ1-1; no DNA is available, so the TRBD1 call from TCRdb remains unchecked. Germline V gives CDR1 KGHSH, CDR2 LQKENI. The CDR3 contains 15 residues.

The V gene is TRBV11-2, the J gene TRBJ1-2; TCRdb's D call, TRBD1, is unchecked because there is no DNA. Germline V lookup: CDR1 SGHAT, CDR2 FQNNGV. The CDR3 loop spans 19 amino acids. CDR3 amino acids: CASSRPGEIPGQGNYGYTF.

The J gene is TRBJ2-7, the V gene TRBV2. CDR1 and CDR2 from the germline V gene are SNHLY and FYNNEI. The CDR3 contains 11 residues. CDR3 protein: CASKAAREQYF.

CDR3 loop: CASRLGTAEAFF. The chain recombines TRBV27 with TRBJ1-1. CDR3 length: 12 amino acids. Germline V gene sequence: CDR1 MNHEY, CDR2 SMNVEV (reference sequence).

The rearrangement joins TRBV5-1 to TRBJ2-5. This CDR3 contains 15 residues. CDR1 is SGHRS, CDR2 YFSETQ, per germline. The CDR3 region is CASNPDGIPQETQYF.

The V call is TRBV3-1, the J call TRBJ2-6. Germline V gene data show CDR1 as LGHDT and CDR2 as YNNKEL (reference sequence). The CDR3 sequence is 14 residues long. The CDR3 loop is CASTLGVGANVLTF.

V is TRBV20-1 and J is TRBJ1-5. The CDR3 runs 15 residues. From germline, CDR1 is DFQATT and CDR2 SNEGSKA (reference sequence). CDR3 loop: CSARVDPWGNQPQHF.

The chain uses TRBV12-3 or TRBV12-4 and TRBJ2-7. The CDR3 totals 13 residues. CDR3 loop: CASSQRLYYEQYF.